In its sample, the clone carrying this T cell receptor (beta chain) was seen a few times. Its antigen is as yet unknown. These data come from a study of T cells after yellow fever vaccination. CDR3 length equals 16 residues. Germline V gives CDR1 LGHNT, CDR2 FRNRAP. V dropped 4 bases and J dropped 0; count of bases not matched to a gene: 7. Study-level findings and limits: The booster saw the reappearance of most primary-vaccination clones (roughly 95% CD4, around 90% CD8).

MiXCR was run by TCRdb on the 5' RACE reads, yielding one entry per CDR3 protein. The data hold 150,000 or so distinct CDR3 sequences, with roughly a tenth observed a single time. This sequence was found in a man between 18 and 29 years old who received the YFV17D yellow fever vaccine. This sample comprised CD8+ T cells sorted from PBMCs, obtained 45 days after the yellow fever booster vaccination. The chain uses TRBV12-5 and TRBJ1-1, with 8 bases aligning to TRBD1. DNA for the CDR3: TGTGCTAGTGGTTCGGGGACAGGTGGTATGAACACTGAAGCTTTCTTT. Amino acids: CASGSGTGGMNTEAFF.